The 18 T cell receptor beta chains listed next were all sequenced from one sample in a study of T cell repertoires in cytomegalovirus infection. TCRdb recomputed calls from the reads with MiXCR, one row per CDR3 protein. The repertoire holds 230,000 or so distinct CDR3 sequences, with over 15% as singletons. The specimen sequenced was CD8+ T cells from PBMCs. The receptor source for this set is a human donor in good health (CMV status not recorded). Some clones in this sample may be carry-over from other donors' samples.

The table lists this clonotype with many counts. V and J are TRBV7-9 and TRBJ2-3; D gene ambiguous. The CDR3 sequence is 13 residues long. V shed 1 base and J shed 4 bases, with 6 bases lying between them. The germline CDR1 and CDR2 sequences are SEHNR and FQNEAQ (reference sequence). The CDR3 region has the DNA TGTGCCAGCAGCTTAGGCCTGGCAGATACGCAGTATTTT. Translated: CASSLGLADTQYF.

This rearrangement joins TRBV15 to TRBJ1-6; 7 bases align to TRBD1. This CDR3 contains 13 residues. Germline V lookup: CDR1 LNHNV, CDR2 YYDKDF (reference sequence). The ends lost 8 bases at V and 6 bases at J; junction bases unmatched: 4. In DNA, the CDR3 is TGTGCCACCGGGGACAGCCTTAATTCACCCCTCCACTTT. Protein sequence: CATGDSLNSPLHF.

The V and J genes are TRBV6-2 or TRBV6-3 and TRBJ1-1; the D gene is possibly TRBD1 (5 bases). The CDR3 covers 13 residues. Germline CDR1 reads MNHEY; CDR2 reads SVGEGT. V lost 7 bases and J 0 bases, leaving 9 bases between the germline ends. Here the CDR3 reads CASNRQMNTEAFF. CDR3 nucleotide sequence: TGTGCCAGCAATAGACAGATGAACACTGAAGCTTTCTTT.

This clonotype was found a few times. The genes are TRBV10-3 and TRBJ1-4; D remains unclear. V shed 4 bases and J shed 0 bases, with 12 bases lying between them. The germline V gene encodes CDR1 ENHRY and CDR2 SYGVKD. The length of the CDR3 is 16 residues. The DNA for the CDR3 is TGTGCCATCAGTGGGGAAAGAGGGCCAACTAATGAAAAACTGTTTTTT. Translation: CAISGERGPTNEKLFF.

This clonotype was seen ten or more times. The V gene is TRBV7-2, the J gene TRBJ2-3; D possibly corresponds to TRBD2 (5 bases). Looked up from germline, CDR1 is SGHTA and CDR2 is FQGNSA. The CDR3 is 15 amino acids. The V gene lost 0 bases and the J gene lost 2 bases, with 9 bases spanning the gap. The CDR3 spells CASSLAPRATDTQYF. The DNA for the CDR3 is TGTGCCAGCAGCTTAGCCCCGAGGGCCACAGATACGCAGTATTTT.

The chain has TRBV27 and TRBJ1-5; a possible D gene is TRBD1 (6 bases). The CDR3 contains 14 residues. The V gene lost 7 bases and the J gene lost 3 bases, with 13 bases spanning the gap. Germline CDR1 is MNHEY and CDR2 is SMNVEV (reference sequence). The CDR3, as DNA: TGTGCCAGCAAGGGGGGACCGCACAATCAGCCCCAGCATTTT. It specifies CASKGGPHNQPQHF.

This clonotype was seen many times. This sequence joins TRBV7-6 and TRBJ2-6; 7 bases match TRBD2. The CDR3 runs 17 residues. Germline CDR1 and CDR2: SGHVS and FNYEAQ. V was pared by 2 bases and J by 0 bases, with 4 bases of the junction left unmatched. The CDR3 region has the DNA TGTGCCAGCAGCTTAATAACGGGGGGCTCTGGGGCCAACGTCCTGACTTTC. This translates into CASSLITGGSGANVLTF.

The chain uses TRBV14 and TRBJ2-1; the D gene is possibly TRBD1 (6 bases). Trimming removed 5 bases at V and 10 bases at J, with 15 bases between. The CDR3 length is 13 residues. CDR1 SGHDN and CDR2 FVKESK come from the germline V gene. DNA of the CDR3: TGTGCCAGCAGCGACCAGGGGATCAGCGAGCAGTTCTTC. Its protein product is CASSDQGISEQFF. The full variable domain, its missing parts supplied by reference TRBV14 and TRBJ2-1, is EAGVTQFPSHSVIEKGQTVTLRCDPISGHDNLYWYRRVMGKEIKFLLHFVKESKQDESGMPNNRFLAERTGGTYSTLKVQPAELEDSGVYFCASSDQGISEQFFGPGTRLTVL.

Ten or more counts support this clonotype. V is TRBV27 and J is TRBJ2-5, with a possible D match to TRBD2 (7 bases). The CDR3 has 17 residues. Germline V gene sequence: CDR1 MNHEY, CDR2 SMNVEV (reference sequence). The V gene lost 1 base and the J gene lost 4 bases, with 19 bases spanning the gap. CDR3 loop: CASSLFFGGASRETQYF. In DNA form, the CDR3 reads TGTGCCAGCAGTTTATTCTTTGGGGGGGCGTCCCGAGAGACCCAGTACTTC.

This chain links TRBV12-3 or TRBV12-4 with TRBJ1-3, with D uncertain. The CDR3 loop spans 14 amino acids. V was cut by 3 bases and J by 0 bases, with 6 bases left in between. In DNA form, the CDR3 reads TGTGCCAGCAGTTTTCTGGTCTCTGGAAACACCATATATTTT. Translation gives CASSFLVSGNTIYF.

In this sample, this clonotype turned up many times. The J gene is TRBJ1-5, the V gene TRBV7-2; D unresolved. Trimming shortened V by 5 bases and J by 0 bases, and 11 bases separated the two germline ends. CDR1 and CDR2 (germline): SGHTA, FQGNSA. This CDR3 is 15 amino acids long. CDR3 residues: CASSPRGYSNQPQHF. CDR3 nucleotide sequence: TGTGCCAGCAGCCCGCGAGGTTATAGCAATCAGCCCCAGCATTTT.

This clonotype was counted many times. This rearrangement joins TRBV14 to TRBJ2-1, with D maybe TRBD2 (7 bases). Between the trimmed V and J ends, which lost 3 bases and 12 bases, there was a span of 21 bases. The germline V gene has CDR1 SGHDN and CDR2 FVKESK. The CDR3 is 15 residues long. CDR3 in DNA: TGTGCCAGCAGCCACATGGGGGGGGGCTGGTTCGGGCAGTTCTTC. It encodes CASSHMGGGWFGQFF. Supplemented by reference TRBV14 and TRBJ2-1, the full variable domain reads EAGVTQFPSHSVIEKGQTVTLRCDPISGHDNLYWYRRVMGKEIKFLLHFVKESKQDESGMPNNRFLAERTGGTYSTLKVQPAELEDSGVYFCASSHMGGGWFGQFFGPGTRLTVL.

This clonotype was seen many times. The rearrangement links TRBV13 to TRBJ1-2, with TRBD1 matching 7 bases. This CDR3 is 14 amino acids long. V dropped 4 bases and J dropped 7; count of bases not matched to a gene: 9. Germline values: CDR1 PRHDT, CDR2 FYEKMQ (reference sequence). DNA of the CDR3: TGTGCCAGCAGCTCGGAAGCGGACAGGACTGGCTACACCTTC. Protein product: CASSSEADRTGYTF.

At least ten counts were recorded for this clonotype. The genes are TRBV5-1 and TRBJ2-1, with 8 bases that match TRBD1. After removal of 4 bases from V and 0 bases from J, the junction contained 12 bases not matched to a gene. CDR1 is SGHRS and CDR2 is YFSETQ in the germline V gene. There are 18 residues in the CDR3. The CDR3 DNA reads TGCGCCAGCAGCCCGCTGGGACAGGCCGATCTCTCCTACAATGAGCAGTTCTTC. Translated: CASSPLGQADLSYNEQFF.

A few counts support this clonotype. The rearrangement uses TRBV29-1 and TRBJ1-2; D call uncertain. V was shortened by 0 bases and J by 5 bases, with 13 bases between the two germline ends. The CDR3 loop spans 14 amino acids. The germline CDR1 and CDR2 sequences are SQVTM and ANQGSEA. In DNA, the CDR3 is TGCAGCGTTGAAGATACGGAGCGGGGATATGGCTACACCTTC. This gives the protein CSVEDTERGYGYTF.

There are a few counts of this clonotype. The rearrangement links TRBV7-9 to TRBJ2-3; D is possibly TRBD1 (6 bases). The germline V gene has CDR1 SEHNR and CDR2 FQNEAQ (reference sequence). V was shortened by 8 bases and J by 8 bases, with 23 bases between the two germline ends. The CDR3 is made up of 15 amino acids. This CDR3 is CASERAGASGGTQYF. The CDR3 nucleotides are TGTGCCAGCGAAAGGGCAGGGGCGTCCGGAGGTACGCAGTATTTT.

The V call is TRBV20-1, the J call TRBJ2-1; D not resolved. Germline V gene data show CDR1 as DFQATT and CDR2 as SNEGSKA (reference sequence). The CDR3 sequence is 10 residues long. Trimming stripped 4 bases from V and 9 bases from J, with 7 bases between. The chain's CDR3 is CSAIESEQFF. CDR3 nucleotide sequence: TGCAGTGCTATCGAGAGTGAGCAGTTCTTC.

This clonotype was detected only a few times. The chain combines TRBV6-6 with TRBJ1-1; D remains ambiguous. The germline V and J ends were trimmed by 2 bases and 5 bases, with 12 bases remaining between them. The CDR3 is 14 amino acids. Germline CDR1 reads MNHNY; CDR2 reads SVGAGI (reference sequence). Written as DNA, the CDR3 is TGTGCCAGCAGTTACAAATCGACGGGGACTGAAGCTTTCTTT. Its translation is CASSYKSTGTEAFF.